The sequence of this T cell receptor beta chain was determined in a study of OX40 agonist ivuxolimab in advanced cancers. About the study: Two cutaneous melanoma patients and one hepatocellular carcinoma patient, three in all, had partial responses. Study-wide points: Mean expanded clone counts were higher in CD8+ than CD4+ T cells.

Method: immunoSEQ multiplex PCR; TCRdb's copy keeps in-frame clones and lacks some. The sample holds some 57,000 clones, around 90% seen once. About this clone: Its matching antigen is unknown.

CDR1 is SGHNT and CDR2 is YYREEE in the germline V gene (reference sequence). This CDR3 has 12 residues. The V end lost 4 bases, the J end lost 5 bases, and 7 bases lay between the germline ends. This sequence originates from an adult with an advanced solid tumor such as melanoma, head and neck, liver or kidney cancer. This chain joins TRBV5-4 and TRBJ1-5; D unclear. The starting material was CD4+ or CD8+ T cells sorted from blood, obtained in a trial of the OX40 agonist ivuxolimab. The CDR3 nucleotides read TGTGCCAGCAGCAGGGATGATCAGCCCCAGCATTTT. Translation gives CASSRDDQPQHF.